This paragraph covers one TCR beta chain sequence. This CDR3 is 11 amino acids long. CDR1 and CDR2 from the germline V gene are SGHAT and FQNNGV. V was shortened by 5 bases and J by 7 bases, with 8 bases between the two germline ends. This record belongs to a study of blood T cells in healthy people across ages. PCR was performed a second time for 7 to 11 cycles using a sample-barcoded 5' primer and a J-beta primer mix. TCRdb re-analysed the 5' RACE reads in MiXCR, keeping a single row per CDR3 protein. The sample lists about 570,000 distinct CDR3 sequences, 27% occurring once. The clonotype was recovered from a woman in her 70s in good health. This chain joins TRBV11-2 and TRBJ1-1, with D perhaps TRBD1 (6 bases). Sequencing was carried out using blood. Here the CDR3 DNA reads TGTGCCAGCAGCCCCAGGGGTGAAGCTTTCTTT. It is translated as CASSPRGEAFF.